The present T cell receptor beta chain was sequenced within a study of a mutant IDH1 vaccine in newly diagnosed glioma (dated by TCRdb to the early 2020s). Notes on the research overall: Vaccination started 4-6 weeks after radiotherapy alone, or was given together with temozolomide cycles in the groups whose treatment included chemotherapy. Of the approximately 30 treated patients, about 62% were male and approximately 40% were female, and the mean age was approximately 40 years. Prior to enrollment, patients had been given standard therapy consisting of radiotherapy alone, temozolomide alone, or radiochemotherapy with temozolomide, with the combination given to most patients. Visit V12 was the week-35 safety follow-up and visit V13 was the week-47 end of study. Peripheral blood was drawn at six visits: V03 (baseline), V05, V07, V10, V12 and V13. Longitudinal TCRB deep sequencing was performed for around 23 treated patients wherever samples were available for exploratory analyses. General findings and caveats noted by the study authors: Selection of PBMC samples for TCRB deep sequencing was based on availability. Immune responses induced by the vaccine were seen in about 93% of patients across multiple MHC alleles. Pseudoprogression appeared unrelated to alterations in the top peripheral T cell clonotypes detected by TCRB sequencing. It was noted by the authors that analyses of patient blood samples could not be reproduced owing to sample limitations.

In light of the paper, this sample's time point label describes: week 47, end of study. Every vaccine dose consisted of 300 ug of a 20-mer mutant IDH1 peptide in Montanide, administered subcutaneously together with topical imiquimod. Across visits V03 through V10, patients got a total of eight vaccinations, given in weeks 1, 3, 5, 7, 11, 15, 19 and 23. The donors had newly diagnosed IDH1-mutant astrocytomas of WHO grade 3 or 4 that showed loss of nuclear ATRX. The samples were drawn from NOA16, a multicentre, single-arm, open-label phase I trial in Germany that tested a mutant IDH1 peptide vaccine in humans for the first time. Genomic DNA for TCRB sequencing was extracted from EDTA blood using the DNeasy Blood and Tissue Kit. In regard to this clone: Its recognized antigen is unknown. No base qualities exist here, and no much larger clone lies one base off it.

The library relied on the immunoSEQ multiplex PCR assay. Rearranged TCR beta chain sequences were amplified with the hsTCRB Kit following the manufacturer's protocol. TCRB libraries were sequenced on an Illumina MiSeq. The source study handled its data this way. The kit vendor's proprietary platform handled demultiplexing, trimming and gene mapping. This immuneACCESS table, as held by TCRdb, lists in-frame sequences with V and J called but not all clones. Of the missing ones, under half trace to an unresolved V gene in checked studies; the others have no known cause. That table gives V, J and clone size, and the DNA gave D and trimming. The sample table shows tens of thousands of clones, and about 80% are seen once. The ten biggest clones cover approximately 19% of the sample. This receptor was identified in a man between 18 and 35 years old with glioma. Some clones in this sample may be carry-over from other donors' samples. The material sequenced was PBMCs, taken from a glioma patient whose treatment included an IDH1 peptide vaccine.

The nucleotides read TGTGCCAGCAGCTTTAGGAACACCATATATTTT. It specifies CASSFRNTIYF. This chain joins TRBV13 to TRBJ1-3; a confident D gene designation cannot be given. Cut back by 3 bases and 7 bases, the V and J ends lie 4 bases apart. CDR1 PRHDT and CDR2 FYEKMQ were looked up in the germline V gene (reference sequence). The CDR3 starts with the cysteine, ends with the phenylalanine, and has 11 residues. CDR3 DNA only is kept here, 33 bases in frame from base 1.